This TCR beta chain emerged from a study of CD8 T cells in Susac syndrome. cDNA came from approximately 0.5 to 1 ug RNA primed by random hexamers. MiXCR, applied by TCRdb to the immunoSEQ multiplex PCR reads, yields one record per CDR3 protein. The table has hundreds of thousands of distinct CDR3 sequences, roughly 85% seen once; the top ten hold approximately 0.11%. The V and J ends lost 6 bases and 2 bases respectively, with 16 bases between them. Germline-derived CDR1 and CDR2 are MDHEN and SYDVKM. The length of the CDR3 is 15 residues. This TCR was sampled from a human donor with multiple sclerosis. The sequenced sample was CD8+ T cells from PBMCs. The chain couples TRBV28 to TRBJ1-1; the D is unclear. The CDR3 sequence: CASSTIQSTNTEAFF. For the CDR3, the DNA is TGTGCCAGCAGCACTATACAATCAACCAACACTGAAGCTTTCTTT.